This paragraph covers one T cell receptor beta chain sequence. These data are taken from a study of patients and donors after allogeneic stem cell transplantation. Per germline, CDR1 MNHNS and CDR2 SASEGT. The CDR3 is made up of 15 amino acids. The trim removed 6 bases at V and 5 bases at J, leaving 9 bases unmatched. TCRdb itself ran the RT-PCR reads through MiXCR, one entry per CDR3 protein. The sample has approximately 250,000 distinct CDR3 sequences, less than 15% seen once; the top ten hold roughly 10%. This chain links TRBV6-1 with TRBJ2-2, with 7 bases fitting TRBD2. This clonotype was obtained from a human donor who was either an allogeneic HSCT recipient or a stem cell or donor lymphocyte infusion donor (not recorded which). It is not recorded whose cells these are; they may come from a transplant donor. The material sequenced was blood, either unsorted or a sorted T cell fraction (not recorded which). The CDR3 protein is CASSRGLGGTGELFF. CDR3 in DNA: TGTGCCAGCAGCCGCGGACTGGGGGGGACCGGGGAGCTGTTTTTT.